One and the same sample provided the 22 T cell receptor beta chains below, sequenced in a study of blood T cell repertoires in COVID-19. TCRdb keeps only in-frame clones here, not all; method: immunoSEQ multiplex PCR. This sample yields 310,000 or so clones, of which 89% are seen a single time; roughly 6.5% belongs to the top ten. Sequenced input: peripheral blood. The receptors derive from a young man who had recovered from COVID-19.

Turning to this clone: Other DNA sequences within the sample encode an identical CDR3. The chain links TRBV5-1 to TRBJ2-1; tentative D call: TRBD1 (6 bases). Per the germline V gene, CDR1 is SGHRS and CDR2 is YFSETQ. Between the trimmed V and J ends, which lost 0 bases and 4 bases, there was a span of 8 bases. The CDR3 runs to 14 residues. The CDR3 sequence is CASSLGGLYNEQFF. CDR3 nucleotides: TGCGCCAGCAGCTTGGGGGGGCTTTACAATGAGCAGTTCTTC. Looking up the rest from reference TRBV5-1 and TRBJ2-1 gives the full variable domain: KAGVTQTPRYLIKTRGQQVTLSCSPISGHRSVSWYQQTPGQGLQFLFEYFSETQRNKGNFPGRFSGRQFSNSRSEMNVSTLELGDSALYLCASSLGGLYNEQFFGPGTRLTVL.

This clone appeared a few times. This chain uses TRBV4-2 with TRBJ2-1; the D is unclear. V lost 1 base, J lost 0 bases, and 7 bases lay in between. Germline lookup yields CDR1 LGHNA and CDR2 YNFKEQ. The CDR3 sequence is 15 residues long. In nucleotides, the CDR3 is TGTGCCAGCAGCCAAGTAGAGGACTCCTACAATGAGCAGTTCTTC. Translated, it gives CASSQVEDSYNEQFF.

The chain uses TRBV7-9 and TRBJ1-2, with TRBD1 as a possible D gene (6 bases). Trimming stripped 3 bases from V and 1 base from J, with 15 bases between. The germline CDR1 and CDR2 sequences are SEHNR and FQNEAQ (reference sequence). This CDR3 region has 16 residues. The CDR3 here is CASSFLADRINYGYTF. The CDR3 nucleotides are TGTGCCAGCAGCTTCCTAGCCGACAGGATTAACTATGGCTACACCTTC.

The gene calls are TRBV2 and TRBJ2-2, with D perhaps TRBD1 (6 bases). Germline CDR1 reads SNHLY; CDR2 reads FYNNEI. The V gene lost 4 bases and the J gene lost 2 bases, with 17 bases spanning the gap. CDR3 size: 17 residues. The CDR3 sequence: CASSASGDRRNTGELFF. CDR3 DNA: TGTGCCAGCAGTGCGTCCGGCGACAGGCGAAACACCGGGGAGCTGTTTTTT.

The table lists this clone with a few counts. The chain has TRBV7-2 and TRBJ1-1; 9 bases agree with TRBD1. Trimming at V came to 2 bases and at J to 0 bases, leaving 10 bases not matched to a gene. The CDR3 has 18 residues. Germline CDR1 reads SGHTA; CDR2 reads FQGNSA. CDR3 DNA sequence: TGTGCCAGCAGCTTAAGGGCACGGGGGACAGGGTTGAACACTGAAGCTTTCTTT. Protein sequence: CASSLRARGTGLNTEAFF.

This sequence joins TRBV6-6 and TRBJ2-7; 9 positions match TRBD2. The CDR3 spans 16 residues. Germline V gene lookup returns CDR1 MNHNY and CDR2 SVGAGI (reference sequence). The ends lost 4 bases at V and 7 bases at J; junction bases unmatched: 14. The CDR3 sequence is CASSSSGTSRLGEQYF. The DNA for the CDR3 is TGTGCCAGCAGTTCATCCGGGACTAGCCGATTGGGGGAGCAGTACTTC.

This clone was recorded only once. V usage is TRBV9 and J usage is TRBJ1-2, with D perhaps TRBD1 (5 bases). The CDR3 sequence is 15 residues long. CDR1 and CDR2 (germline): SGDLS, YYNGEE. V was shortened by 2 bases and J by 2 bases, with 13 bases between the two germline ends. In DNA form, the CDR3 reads TGTGCCAGCAGCGTTGGCGGGACGGCGAACTATGGCTACACCTTC. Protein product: CASSVGGTANYGYTF.

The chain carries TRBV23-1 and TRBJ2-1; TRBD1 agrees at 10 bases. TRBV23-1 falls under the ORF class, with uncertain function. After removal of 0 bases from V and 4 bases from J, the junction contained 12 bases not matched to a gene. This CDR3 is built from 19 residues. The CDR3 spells CASSQSRLEQGQGYNEQFF. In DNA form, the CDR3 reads TGCGCCAGCAGTCAATCGAGATTGGAACAGGGACAGGGGTACAATGAGCAGTTCTTC.

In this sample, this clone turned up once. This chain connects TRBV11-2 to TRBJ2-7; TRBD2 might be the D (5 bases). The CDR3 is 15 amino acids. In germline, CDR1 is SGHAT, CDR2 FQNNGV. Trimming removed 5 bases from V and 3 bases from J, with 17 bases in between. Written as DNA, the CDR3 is TGTGCCAGCAGCCAGGTTAGGGAGAGGGACTACGAGCAGTACTTC. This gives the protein CASSQVRERDYEQYF.

The DNA for the CDR3 is TGCGCCAGCAGTGAGTCGAGGGAGGCACCCCTCCACTTT. Translation: CASSESREAPLHF. This chain uses TRBV10-1 with TRBJ1-6; D not certain. CDR1 is WNHNN, CDR2 SYGVQD, per germline (reference sequence). The ends were cut back, 0 bases at V and 11 bases at J, with 8 bases in the middle. This CDR3 has 13 amino acids.

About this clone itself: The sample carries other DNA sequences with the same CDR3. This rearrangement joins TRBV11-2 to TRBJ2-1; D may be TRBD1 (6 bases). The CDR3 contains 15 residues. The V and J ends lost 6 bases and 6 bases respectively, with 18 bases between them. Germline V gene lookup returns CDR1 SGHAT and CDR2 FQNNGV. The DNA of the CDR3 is TGTGCCAGCAGTGACGACAGGTTGTACTTCAATGAGCAGTTCTTC. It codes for CASSDDRLYFNEQFF.

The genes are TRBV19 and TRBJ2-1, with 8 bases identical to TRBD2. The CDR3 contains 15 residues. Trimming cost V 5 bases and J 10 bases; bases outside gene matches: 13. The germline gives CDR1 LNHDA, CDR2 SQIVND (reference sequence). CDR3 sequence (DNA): TGTGCCAGTAGTCCCGGGACTAGGTCCATTAGGGAGCAGTTCTTC. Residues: CASSPGTRSIREQFF.

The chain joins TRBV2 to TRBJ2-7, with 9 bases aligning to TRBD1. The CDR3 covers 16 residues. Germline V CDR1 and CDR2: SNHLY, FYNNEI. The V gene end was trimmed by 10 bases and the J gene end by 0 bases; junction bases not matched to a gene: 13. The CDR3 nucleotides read TGTGCCACCAGGGGGACAGGGAGAGGGAACTCCTACGAGCAGTACTTC. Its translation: CATRGTGRGNSYEQYF.

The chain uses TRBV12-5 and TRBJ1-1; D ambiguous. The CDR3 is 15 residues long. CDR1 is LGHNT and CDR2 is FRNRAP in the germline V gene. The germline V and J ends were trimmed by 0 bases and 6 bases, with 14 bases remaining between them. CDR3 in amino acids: CASGLVGLGEAEAFF. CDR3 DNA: TGTGCTAGTGGTTTGGTAGGGTTGGGAGAGGCTGAAGCTTTCTTT. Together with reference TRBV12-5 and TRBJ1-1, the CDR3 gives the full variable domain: DARVTQTPRHKVTEMGQEVTMRCQPILGHNTVFWYRQTMMQGLELLAYFRNRAPLDDSGMPKDRFSAEMPDATLATLKIQPSEPRDSAVYFCASGLVGLGEAEAFFGQGTRLTVV.

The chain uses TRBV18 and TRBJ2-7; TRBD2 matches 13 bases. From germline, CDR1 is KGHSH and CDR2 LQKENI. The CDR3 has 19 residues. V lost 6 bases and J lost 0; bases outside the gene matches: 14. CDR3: CASSPRVGTSGTSSYEQYF. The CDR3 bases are TGTGCCAGCTCCCCGAGAGTTGGGACTAGCGGGACGAGCTCCTACGAGCAGTACTTC.

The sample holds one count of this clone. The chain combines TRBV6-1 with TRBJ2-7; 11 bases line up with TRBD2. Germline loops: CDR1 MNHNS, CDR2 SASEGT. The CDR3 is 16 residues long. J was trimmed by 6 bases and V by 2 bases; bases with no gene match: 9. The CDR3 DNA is TGTGCCAGCAGTGAAACCGTACTAGCGGGAGCGGGCGAGCAGTACTTC. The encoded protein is CASSETVLAGAGEQYF.

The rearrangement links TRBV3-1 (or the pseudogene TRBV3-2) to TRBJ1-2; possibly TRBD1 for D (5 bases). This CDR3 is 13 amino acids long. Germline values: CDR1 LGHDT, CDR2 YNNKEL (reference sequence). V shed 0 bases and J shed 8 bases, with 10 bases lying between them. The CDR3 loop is CASSQDRGIGYTF. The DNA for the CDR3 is TGTGCCAGCAGCCAAGATCGGGGGATCGGCTACACCTTC.

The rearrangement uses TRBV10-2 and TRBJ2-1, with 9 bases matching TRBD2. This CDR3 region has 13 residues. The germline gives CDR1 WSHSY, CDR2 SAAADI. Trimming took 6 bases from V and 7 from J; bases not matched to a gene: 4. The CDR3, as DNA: TGCGCCAGCAGGGGACTAGCTACGAATGAGCAGTTCTTC. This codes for CASRGLATNEQFF.

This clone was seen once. CDR3 nucleotides: TGTGCCAGCAGCCCCGGTGGGGGGGAAAAACTGTTTTTT. This codes for CASSPGGGEKLFF. The chain couples TRBV7-9 to TRBJ1-4, with D possibly TRBD1 on 5 matching bases. Looked up from germline, CDR1 is SEHNR and CDR2 is FQNEAQ (reference sequence). This CDR3 spans 13 amino acids. V was pared by 5 bases and J by 8 bases, with 12 bases between.

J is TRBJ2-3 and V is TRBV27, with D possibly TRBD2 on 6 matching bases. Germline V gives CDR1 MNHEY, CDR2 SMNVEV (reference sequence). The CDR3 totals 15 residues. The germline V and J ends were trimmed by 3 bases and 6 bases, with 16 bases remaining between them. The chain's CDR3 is CASSFRRGGMDTQYF. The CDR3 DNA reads TGTGCCAGCAGTTTCCGAAGGGGAGGCATGGATACGCAGTATTTT.

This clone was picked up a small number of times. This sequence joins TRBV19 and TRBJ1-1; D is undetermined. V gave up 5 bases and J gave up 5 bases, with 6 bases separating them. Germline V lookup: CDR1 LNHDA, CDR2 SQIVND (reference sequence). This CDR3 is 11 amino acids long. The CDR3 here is CASSSSTEAFF. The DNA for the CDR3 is TGTGCCAGTAGTTCCAGTACTGAAGCTTTCTTT.

In DNA form, the CDR3 reads TGTGCCAGCAGGTCCCTAAGCGGGCAAGAGACCCAGTACTTC. It encodes CASRSLSGQETQYF. The chain joins TRBV27 to TRBJ2-5, with TRBD2 as a possible D gene (6 bases). The CDR3 contains 14 residues. Germline CDR1 reads MNHEY; CDR2 reads SMNVEV (reference sequence). V was shortened by 6 bases and J by 2 bases, with 13 bases between the two germline ends.